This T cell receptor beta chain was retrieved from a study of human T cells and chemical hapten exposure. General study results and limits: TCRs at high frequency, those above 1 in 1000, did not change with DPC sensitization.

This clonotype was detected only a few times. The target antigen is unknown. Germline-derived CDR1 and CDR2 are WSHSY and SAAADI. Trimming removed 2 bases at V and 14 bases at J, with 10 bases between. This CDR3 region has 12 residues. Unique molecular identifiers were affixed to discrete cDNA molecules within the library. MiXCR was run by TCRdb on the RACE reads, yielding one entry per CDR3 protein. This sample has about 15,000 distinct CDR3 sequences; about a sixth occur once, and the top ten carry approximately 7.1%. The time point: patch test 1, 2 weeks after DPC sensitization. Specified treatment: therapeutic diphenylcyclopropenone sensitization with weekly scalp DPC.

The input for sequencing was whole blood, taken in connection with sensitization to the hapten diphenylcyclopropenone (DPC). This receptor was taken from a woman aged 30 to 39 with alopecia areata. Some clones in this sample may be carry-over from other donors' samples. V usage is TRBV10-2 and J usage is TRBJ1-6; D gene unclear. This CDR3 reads CASSEGVGALHF. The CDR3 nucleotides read TGCGCCAGCAGTGAGGGGGTAGGAGCCCTCCACTTT.